The 28 T cell receptor beta chains presented below share a single source sample, sequenced in a study of blood T cell repertoires in COVID-19. Clones were sequenced by immunoSEQ multiplex PCR, and TCRdb holds only the in-frame ones, with some missing. The sample holds some 220,000 clones, 70% to 90% seen once. The material sequenced was peripheral blood. The receptors stem from a woman aged 18-29 years who had recovered from COVID-19.

The rearrangement uses TRBV9 and TRBJ2-2, with D uncertain. Looked up from germline, CDR1 is SGDLS and CDR2 is YYNGEE. V lost 3 bases to trimming and J lost 1 base, with 4 bases between them. The CDR3 contains 13 residues. CDR3 region: CASSAGNTGELFF. The CDR3 nucleotides are TGTGCCAGCAGCGCAGGGAACACCGGGGAGCTGTTTTTT.

This clone came up a few times. The rearrangement joins TRBV20-1 to TRBJ1-1; D is undetermined. The CDR3 is 12 amino acids. Trimming removed 3 bases at V and 1 base at J, with 6 bases between. The germline CDR1 and CDR2 sequences are DFQATT and SNEGSKA (reference sequence). The chain's CDR3 is CSASLANTEAFF. The DNA for the CDR3 is TGCAGTGCTAGTTTGGCGAACACTGAAGCTTTCTTT.

Here the CDR3 DNA reads TGTGCCAGCAGTTACTACGGACAGGGCGGCGGCTACACCTTC. Residues: CASSYYGQGGGYTF. This chain links TRBV6-5 with TRBJ1-2; 8 bases line up with TRBD1. The CDR3 is 14 amino acids. After removal of 1 base from V and 8 bases from J, the junction contained 6 bases not matched to a gene. Germline lookup yields CDR1 MNHEY and CDR2 SVGAGI.

The V and J genes are TRBV6-2 or TRBV6-3 and TRBJ2-3; 12 bases align to TRBD2. V was pared by 4 bases and J by 2 bases, with 7 bases of the junction left unmatched. This CDR3 comprises 17 residues. The V gene's germline CDR1 is MNHEY and CDR2 SVGEGT. The CDR3 nucleotides read TGTGCCAGCAGTTCCCCCGGACTAGCGGGACTCACAGATACGCAGTATTTT. It codes for CASSSPGLAGLTDTQYF.

The chain employs TRBV4-3 and TRBJ1-1; TRBD1 agrees at 9 bases. Trimming at V came to 4 bases and at J to 6 bases, leaving 9 bases not matched to a gene. CDR3 length equals 15 residues. Germline lookup yields CDR1 LGHNA and CDR2 YSLEER. CDR3 nucleotides: TGCGCCAGCAGCCGAGTTGGGACAGGGTGGTCTGAAGCTTTCTTT. This gives the protein CASSRVGTGWSEAFF.

CDR3 nucleotide sequence: TGTGCCAGCAGCCAATATCTTACGGACAGAATAGGGTCCGAGCAGTACTTC. Translating gives CASSQYLTDRIGSEQYF. The chain has TRBV3-1 (or the pseudogene TRBV3-2) and TRBJ2-7; TRBD1 is a possible D gene (6 bases). Per the germline V gene, CDR1 is LGHDT and CDR2 is YNNKEL (reference sequence). The CDR3 extends over 17 amino acids. V lost 2 bases and J lost 6, with 23 bases in between.

The chain is built from TRBV7-2 and TRBJ2-6; D ambiguous. V lost 3 bases and J 0 bases, leaving 6 bases between the germline ends. From germline, CDR1 is SGHTA and CDR2 FQGNSA. The CDR3 is 15 residues long. The CDR3 spells CASSFYSSGANVLTF. As DNA, the CDR3 is TGTGCCAGCAGCTTCTACAGCTCTGGGGCCAACGTCCTGACTTTC.

The V and J genes are TRBV11-2 and TRBJ2-3; D remains unclear. The V and J ends lost 3 bases and 4 bases respectively, with 11 bases between them. Germline V gene sequence: CDR1 SGHAT, CDR2 FQNNGV. CDR3 length equals 14 residues. CDR3 sequence reads: CASSFAVLPDTQYF. The CDR3 DNA is TGTGCCAGCAGCTTTGCGGTCCTCCCAGATACGCAGTATTTT.

The rearrangement uses TRBV18 and TRBJ2-1; 8 positions match TRBD1. Germline trimming cut 3 bases from V and 10 bases from J; bases unmatched to any gene: 8. There are 14 residues in the CDR3. The germline V gene encodes CDR1 KGHSH and CDR2 LQKENI. The CDR3 protein is CASSPETGEDEQFF. As DNA, the CDR3 is TGTGCCAGCTCACCGGAGACAGGGGAGGACGAGCAGTTCTTC.

This sequence joins TRBV27 and TRBJ1-1, with TRBD1 as a possible D gene (6 bases). This CDR3 has 17 amino acids. CDR1 and CDR2 from the germline V gene are MNHEY and SMNVEV (reference sequence). V lost 2 bases, J lost 0 bases, and 16 bases lay in between. CDR3 in DNA: TGTGCCAGCAGTTTAGGGCGGCAGGGGTACATGAACACTGAAGCTTTCTTT. Protein: CASSLGRQGYMNTEAFF.

A few counts support this clone. The V and J genes are TRBV4-3 and TRBJ1-2; TRBD1 matches at 10 bases. V was clipped by 4 bases and J by 2 bases; unmatched bases: 4. The germline V gene encodes CDR1 LGHNA and CDR2 YSLEER. The CDR3 runs 15 residues. DNA for the CDR3: TGCGCCAGCAGCCGCGGACAGGGGGTGAACTATGGCTACACCTTC. Protein product: CASSRGQGVNYGYTF.

V gene TRBV21-1 combines with J gene TRBJ2-7; TRBD1, as called in the table, went unchecked against the DNA. TRBV21-1 is listed as a pseudogene. This CDR3 has 15 amino acids. The DNA of the CDR3 is TGTGCCAGCACCTCGCGAAACAGGACCTCCTACGAGCAGTACTTC. Amino acid sequence: CASTSRNRTSYEQYF.

The genes are TRBV5-1 and TRBJ2-5, with 14 nucleotides matching TRBD2. The CDR3 is 15 residues long. Germline trimming cut 0 bases from V and 5 bases from J; bases unmatched to any gene: 0. Germline CDR1 SGHRS, CDR2 YFSETQ. The DNA of the CDR3 is TGCGCCAGCAGCTTGGGACTAGCGGGAGGGGAGACCCAGTACTTC. Amino acid sequence: CASSLGLAGGETQYF.

V gene TRBV9 combines with J gene TRBJ2-6, with D perhaps matching TRBD1 (5 bases). V was trimmed by 4 bases and J by 2 bases, leaving 13 bases between them. CDR3 length: 16 residues. CDR1 and CDR2 from the germline V gene are SGDLS and YYNGEE. CDR3: CASSHFDRPGANVLTF. CDR3 sequence (DNA): TGTGCCAGCAGCCACTTCGACAGACCTGGGGCCAACGTCCTGACTTTC. Full variable domain (outside the CDR3, taken from reference TRBV9 and TRBJ2-6): DSGVTQTPKHLITATGQRVTLRCSPRSGDLSVYWYQQSLDQGLQFLIQYYNGEERAKGNILERFSAQQFPDLHSELNLSSLELGDSALYFCASSHFDRPGANVLTFGAGSRLTVL.

J is TRBJ1-2 and V is TRBV7-9; 7 nucleotides line up with TRBD1. V trimming: 5 bases; J trimming: 2 bases; junction bases outside the gene matches: 5. The CDR3 is 14 residues long. CDR1 is SEHNR and CDR2 is FQNEAQ in the germline V gene (reference sequence). The CDR3 DNA is TGTGCCAGCAGCCCGGGACAGACCAACTATGGCTACACCTTC. Translating gives CASSPGQTNYGYTF.

This clone has more than one count but fewer than ten. The CDR3 region is CASSQGDRGLNYGYTF. CDR3 bases: TGTGCCAGCAGCCAAGGGGACAGGGGACTTAACTATGGCTACACCTTC. J is TRBJ1-2 and V is TRBV4-2, with 10 bases identical to TRBD1. Trimming took 1 base from V and 1 from J; bases not matched to a gene: 3. The CDR3 has 16 residues. Germline CDR1 and CDR2: LGHNA and YNFKEQ.

The chain employs TRBV27 and TRBJ2-2; possibly TRBD2 for D (5 bases). Germline CDR1 is MNHEY and CDR2 is SMNVEV (reference sequence). V was shortened by 0 bases and J by 3 bases, with 14 bases between the two germline ends. This CDR3 has 17 residues. CDR3 in amino acids: CASSLSTTLIHTGELFF. The CDR3 coding sequence is TGTGCCAGCAGTTTATCGACTACTTTGATTCACACCGGGGAGCTGTTTTTT.

The rearrangement uses TRBV7-9 and TRBJ2-7; no definite D call. Germline V gives CDR1 SEHNR, CDR2 FQNEAQ (reference sequence). The CDR3 has 15 amino acids. The V end lost 0 bases, the J end lost 0 bases, and 9 bases lay between the germline ends. CDR3 DNA: TGTGCCAGCAGCTTAGCCGGCGGAAGCTCCTACGAGCAGTACTTC. Encoded protein: CASSLAGGSSYEQYF.

V and J are TRBV11-2 and TRBJ1-2; D unresolved. The germline gives CDR1 SGHAT, CDR2 FQNNGV. There are 16 residues in the CDR3. V shed 4 bases and J shed 7 bases, with 22 bases lying between them. The CDR3 sequence: CASSSTGGPRVFGYTF. Here the CDR3 DNA reads TGTGCCAGCAGCTCCACCGGTGGCCCACGGGTGTTTGGCTACACCTTC.

This chain uses TRBV21-1 with TRBJ1-6; TRBD1, the table's D call, lacks a check against the DNA. TRBV21-1 constitutes a pseudogene. The length of the CDR3 is 16 residues. CDR3 DNA: TGTGCCAGCAGCAAGCGGGGGACAGGGGCTCAGTCACCCCTCCACTTT. This gives the protein CASSKRGTGAQSPLHF.

The genes are TRBV4-1 and TRBJ2-2; no clear D gene. Between the trimmed V and J ends, which lost 1 base and 4 bases, there was a span of 7 bases. Germline loops: CDR1 MGHRA, CDR2 YSYEKL. The CDR3 consists of 14 residues. CDR3: CASSQVEATGELFF. The CDR3 DNA reads as TGCGCCAGCAGCCAAGTCGAAGCCACCGGGGAGCTGTTTTTT.

This rearrangement joins TRBV27 to TRBJ1-5; no clear D. The CDR3 totals 15 residues. V lost 2 bases to trimming and J lost 1 base, with 9 bases between them. CDR1 is MNHEY, CDR2 SMNVEV, per germline (reference sequence). In nucleotides, the CDR3 is TGTGCCAGCAGTTTAGGACTCGGGAGCAATCAGCCCCAGCATTTT. The encoded protein is CASSLGLGSNQPQHF.

This chain connects TRBV12-3 or TRBV12-4 to TRBJ2-7; D call uncertain. V lost 2 bases to trimming and J lost 3 bases, with 5 bases between them. The CDR3 runs 12 residues. CDR3 in amino acids: CASSLLVYEQYF. The CDR3 region has the DNA TGTGCCAGCAGTTTACTAGTCTACGAGCAGTACTTC.

The gene calls are TRBV3-1 (or the pseudogene TRBV3-2) and TRBJ2-2; 10 positions agree with TRBD2. This CDR3 spans 17 amino acids. Germline CDR1 reads LGHDT; CDR2 reads YNNKEL (reference sequence). With V trimmed by 2 bases and J by 0 bases, 3 bases remained unmatched. The CDR3 coding sequence is TGTGCCAGCAGCCAACTAGCGGGAGCCTCGAACACCGGGGAGCTGTTTTTT. Translation: CASSQLAGASNTGELFF.

This clone was found once. The V gene is TRBV19, the J gene TRBJ2-2; D is possibly TRBD2 (6 bases). The CDR3 has 15 residues. Trimming removed 8 bases at V and 0 bases at J, with 13 bases between. The germline V gene encodes CDR1 LNHDA and CDR2 SQIVND (reference sequence). CDR3 nucleotide sequence: TGTGCCAGTCGCTGGGACTCCTCGAACACCGGGGAGCTGTTTTTT. It codes for CASRWDSSNTGELFF.

This clone was seen only once. The chain is built from TRBV9 and TRBJ1-4; D is uncertain. The CDR3 loop spans 14 amino acids. Trimming stripped 0 bases from V and 7 bases from J, with 10 bases between. Looked up from germline, CDR1 is SGDLS and CDR2 is YYNGEE. The DNA for the CDR3 is TGTGCCAGCAGCGTAGGTGGGAGAAGTGAAAAACTGTTTTTT. It specifies CASSVGGRSEKLFF.

This clone was detected many times. The junction does not match germline at one end; this may be a read error. V usage is TRBV4-1 and J usage is TRBJ1-2; D might be TRBD1 (6 bases). This CDR3 is built from 17 residues. The V gene's germline CDR1 is MGHRA and CDR2 YSYEKL. CDR3 sequence: CASSQGDTTTSNDGYTF. CDR3 DNA sequence: TGCGCCAGCAGCCAAGGGGACACGACTACTTCTAACGATGGCTACACCTTC.

This clone showed up just once. The J gene is TRBJ2-2, the V gene TRBV12-2; TRBD1 is taken as the D call from the table, unchecked against the DNA. TRBV12-2 is noted as a pseudogene. The CDR3 is made up of 13 amino acids. The CDR3 DNA reads as TGTGCAAGTCGCTCAGGGGACACCGGGGAGCTGTTTTTT. Residues: CASRSGDTGELFF.